This T cell receptor beta chain was captured in a study of tumor and adjacent non-tumor tissue in lung cancer. No cell sorting was done before RNA was extracted from the tissue. This clonotype was detected ten times or more. A modified ARM-PCR protocol with three rounds of nested PCR amplified TCRbeta. TCRdb passed the multiplex PCR reads through MiXCR, listing each CDR3 protein once. The top ten hold 9.5% to 15% of the sample, which has approximately 130,000 distinct CDR3 sequences, 66% seen once. With 4 bases clipped from V and 3 bases from J, the junction kept 6 bases outside the gene matches. The CDR3 is made up of 15 amino acids. The germline V gene encodes CDR1 SGHAT and CDR2 FQNNGV.

The chain combines TRBV11-2 with TRBJ2-3; TRBD2 agrees at 8 bases. The TCR comes from a young man with non-small cell lung cancer. The sequenced material came from lung tumor tissue. This CDR3 reads CASSSGTRATDTQYF. The CDR3 DNA reads TGTGCCAGCAGCTCTGGGACTAGAGCTACAGATACGCAGTATTTT.